This entry describes one T cell receptor (beta chain). Trimming stripped 3 bases from V and 2 bases from J, with 11 bases between. Germline V CDR1 and CDR2: ENHRY, SYGVKD. The CDR3 consists of 14 residues. The data were taken from a study of blood T cell repertoires in COVID-19. In the study overall: The United States, Italy and Spain provided the acute and convalescent COVID-19 samples. T cells, B-cell-depleted T cells, or PBMCs provided the cDNA or gDNA that served as material.

In the original workflow: Nucleated cell counts were estimated from reference gene primer amplification. Repertoires were generated with immunoSEQ multiplex PCR, while TCRdb's copy carries only in-frame clones and drops some. V and J calls plus clone size are reproduced from that table; the DNA served to infer D and trimming. The sample consists of tens of thousands of clones, 79% of them appearing once. The clonotype was recovered from a human donor in a cohort sampled during active COVID-19. The chain combines TRBV10-3 with TRBJ2-7; a weak D match, TRBD1 (5 bases). Sequencing was performed on peripheral blood. The CDR3: CAISDHRLTYEQYF. CDR3 DNA sequence: TGTGCCATCAGTGACCACAGGTTGACCTACGAGCAGTACTTC.